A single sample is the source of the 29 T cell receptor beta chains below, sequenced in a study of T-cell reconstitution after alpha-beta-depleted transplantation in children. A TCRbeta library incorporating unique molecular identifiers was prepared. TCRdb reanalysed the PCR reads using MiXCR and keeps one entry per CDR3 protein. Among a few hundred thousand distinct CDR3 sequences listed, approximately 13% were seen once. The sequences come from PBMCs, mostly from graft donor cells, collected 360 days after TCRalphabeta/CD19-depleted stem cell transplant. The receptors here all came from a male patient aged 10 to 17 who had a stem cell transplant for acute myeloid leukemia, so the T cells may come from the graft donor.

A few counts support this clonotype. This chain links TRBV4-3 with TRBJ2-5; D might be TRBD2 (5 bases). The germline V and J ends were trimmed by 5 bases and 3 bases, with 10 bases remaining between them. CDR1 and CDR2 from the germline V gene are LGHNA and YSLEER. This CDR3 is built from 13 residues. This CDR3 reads CASSVWGEETQYF. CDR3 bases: TGCGCCAGCAGCGTTTGGGGAGAAGAGACCCAGTACTTC.

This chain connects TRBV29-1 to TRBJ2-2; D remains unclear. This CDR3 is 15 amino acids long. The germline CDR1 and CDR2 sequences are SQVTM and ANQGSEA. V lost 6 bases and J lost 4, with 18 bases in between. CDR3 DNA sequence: TGCAGCGTGCAATCCCCTTACCCGGGCACCGGGGAGCTGTTTTTT. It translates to CSVQSPYPGTGELFF.

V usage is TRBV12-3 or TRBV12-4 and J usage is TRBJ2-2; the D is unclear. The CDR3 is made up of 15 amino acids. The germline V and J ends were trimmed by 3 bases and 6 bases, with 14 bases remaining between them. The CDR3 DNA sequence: TGTGCCAGCAGTTTGAACCCCACGGTCCCCGGGGAGCTGTTTTTT. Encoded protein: CASSLNPTVPGELFF.

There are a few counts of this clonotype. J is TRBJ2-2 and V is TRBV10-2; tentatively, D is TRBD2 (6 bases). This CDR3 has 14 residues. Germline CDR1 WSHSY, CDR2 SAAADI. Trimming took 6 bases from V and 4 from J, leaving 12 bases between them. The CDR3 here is CASRSSGGTGELFF. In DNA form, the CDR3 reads TGCGCCAGCAGGAGTAGCGGAGGCACCGGGGAGCTGTTTTTT.

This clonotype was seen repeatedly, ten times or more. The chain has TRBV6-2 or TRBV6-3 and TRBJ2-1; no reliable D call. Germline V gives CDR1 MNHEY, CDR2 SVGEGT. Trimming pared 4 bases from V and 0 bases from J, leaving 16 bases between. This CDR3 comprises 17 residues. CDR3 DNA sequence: TGTGCCAGCAGTTCTGCCGGAAGTATCAGCTCCTACAATGAGCAGTTCTTC. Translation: CASSSAGSISSYNEQFF.

The CDR3 nucleotides read TGTGCCAGCAGCTCGGGACAATGGCAGCCCCAGCATTTT. It translates to CASSSGQWQPQHF. The chain combines TRBV7-2 with TRBJ1-5; the D gene is possibly TRBD1 (6 bases). Germline CDR1 SGHTA, CDR2 FQGNSA. There are 13 residues in the CDR3. Trimming stripped 4 bases from V and 7 bases from J, with 11 bases between.

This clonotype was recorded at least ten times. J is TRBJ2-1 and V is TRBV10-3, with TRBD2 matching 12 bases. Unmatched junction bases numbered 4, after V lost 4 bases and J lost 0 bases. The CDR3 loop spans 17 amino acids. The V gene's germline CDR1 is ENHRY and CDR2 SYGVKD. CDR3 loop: CAISGAGLAGSYNEQFF. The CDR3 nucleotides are TGTGCCATCAGTGGGGCGGGACTAGCGGGCTCCTACAATGAGCAGTTCTTC.

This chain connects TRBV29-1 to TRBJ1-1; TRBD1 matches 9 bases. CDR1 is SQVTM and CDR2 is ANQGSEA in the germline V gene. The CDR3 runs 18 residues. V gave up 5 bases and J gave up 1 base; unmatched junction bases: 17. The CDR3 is CSVLRSGTGRNSNTEAFF. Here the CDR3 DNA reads TGCAGCGTTCTTCGATCCGGGACAGGGAGGAATTCGAACACTGAAGCTTTCTTT. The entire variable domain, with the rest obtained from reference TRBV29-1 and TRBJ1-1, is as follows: SAVISQKPSRDICQRGTSLTIQCQVDSQVTMMFWYRQQPGQSLTLIATANQGSEATYESGFVIDKFPISRPNLTFSTLTVSNMSPEDSSIYLCSVLRSGTGRNSNTEAFFGQGTRLTVV.

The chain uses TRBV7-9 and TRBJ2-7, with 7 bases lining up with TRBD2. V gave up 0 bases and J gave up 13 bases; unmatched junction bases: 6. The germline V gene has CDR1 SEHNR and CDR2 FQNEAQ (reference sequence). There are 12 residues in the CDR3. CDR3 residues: CASSLAPGLPYF. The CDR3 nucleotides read TGTGCCAGCAGCTTAGCTCCGGGACTACCTTACTTC.

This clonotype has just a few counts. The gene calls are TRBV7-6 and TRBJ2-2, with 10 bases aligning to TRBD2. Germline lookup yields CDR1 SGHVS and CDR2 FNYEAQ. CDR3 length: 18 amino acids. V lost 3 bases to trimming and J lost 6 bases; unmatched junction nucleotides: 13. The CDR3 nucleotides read TGTGCCAGCAGCTTCCCTAGCGGGAGATTGAGTGCCTCCGGGGAGCTGTTTTTT. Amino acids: CASSFPSGRLSASGELFF.

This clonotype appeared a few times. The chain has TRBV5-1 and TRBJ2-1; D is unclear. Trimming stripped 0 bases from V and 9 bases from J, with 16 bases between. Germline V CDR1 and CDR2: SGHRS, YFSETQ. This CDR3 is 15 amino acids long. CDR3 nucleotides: TGCGCCAGCAGCTTGGAGGCTCGGCCGCTCAGTGAGCAGTTCTTC. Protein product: CASSLEARPLSEQFF.

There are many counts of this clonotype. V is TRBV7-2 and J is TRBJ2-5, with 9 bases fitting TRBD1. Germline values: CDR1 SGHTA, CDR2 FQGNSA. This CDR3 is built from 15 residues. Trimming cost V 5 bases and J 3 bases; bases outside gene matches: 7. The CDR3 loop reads CASSRGTGLKETQYF. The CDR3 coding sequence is TGTGCCAGCAGCCGAGGGACAGGGCTAAAAGAGACCCAGTACTTC.

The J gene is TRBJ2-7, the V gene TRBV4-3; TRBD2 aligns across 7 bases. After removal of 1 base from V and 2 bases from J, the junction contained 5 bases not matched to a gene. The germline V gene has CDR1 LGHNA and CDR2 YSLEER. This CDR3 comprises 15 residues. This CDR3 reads CASSQGASGTYEQYF. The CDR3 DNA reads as TGCGCCAGCAGCCAAGGAGCTAGCGGTACCTACGAGCAGTACTTC.

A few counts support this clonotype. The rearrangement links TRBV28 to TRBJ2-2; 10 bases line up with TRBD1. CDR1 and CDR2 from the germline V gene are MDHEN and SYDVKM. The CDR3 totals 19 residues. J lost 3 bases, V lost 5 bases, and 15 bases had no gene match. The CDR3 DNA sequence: TGTGCCAGCAGTCCCCCCGGGACAGGGGCTCCGCGCTACACCGGGGAGCTGTTTTTT. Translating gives CASSPPGTGAPRYTGELFF.

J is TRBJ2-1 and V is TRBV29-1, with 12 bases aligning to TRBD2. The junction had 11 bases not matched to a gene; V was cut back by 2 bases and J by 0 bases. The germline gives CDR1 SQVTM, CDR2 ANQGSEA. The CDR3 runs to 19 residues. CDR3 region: CSVEIPLAGGPSSYNEQFF. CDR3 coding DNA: TGCAGCGTTGAAATCCCCCTAGCGGGAGGGCCGAGCTCCTACAATGAGCAGTTCTTC.

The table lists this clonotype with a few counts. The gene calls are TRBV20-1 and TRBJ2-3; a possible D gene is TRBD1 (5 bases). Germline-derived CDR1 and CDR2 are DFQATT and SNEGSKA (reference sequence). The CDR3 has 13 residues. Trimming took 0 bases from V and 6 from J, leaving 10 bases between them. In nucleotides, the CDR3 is TGCAGTGCTAGAGATAGGACATTGGATACGCAGTATTTT. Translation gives CSARDRTLDTQYF.

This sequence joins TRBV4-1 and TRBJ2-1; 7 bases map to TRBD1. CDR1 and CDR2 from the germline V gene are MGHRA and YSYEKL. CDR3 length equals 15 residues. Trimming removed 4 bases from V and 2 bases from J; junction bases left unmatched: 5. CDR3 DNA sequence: TGCGCCAGCAGCCTTCAGACAGGGACCTACAATGAGCAGTTCTTC. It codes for CASSLQTGTYNEQFF.

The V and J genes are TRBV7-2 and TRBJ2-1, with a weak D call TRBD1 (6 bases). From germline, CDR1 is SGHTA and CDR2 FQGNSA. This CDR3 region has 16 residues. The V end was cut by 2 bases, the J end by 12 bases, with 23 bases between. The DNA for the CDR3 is TGTGCCAGCAGCTTACACTCGATGGGGGCCCTGACAGGGCAGTTCTTC. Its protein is CASSLHSMGALTGQFF.

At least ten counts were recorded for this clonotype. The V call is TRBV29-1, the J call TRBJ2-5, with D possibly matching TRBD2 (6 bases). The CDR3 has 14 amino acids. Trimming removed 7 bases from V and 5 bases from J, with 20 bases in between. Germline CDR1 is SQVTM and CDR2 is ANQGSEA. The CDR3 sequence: CSGGPPGDFETQYF. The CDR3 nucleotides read TGCAGCGGAGGGCCACCGGGAGACTTCGAGACCCAGTACTTC.

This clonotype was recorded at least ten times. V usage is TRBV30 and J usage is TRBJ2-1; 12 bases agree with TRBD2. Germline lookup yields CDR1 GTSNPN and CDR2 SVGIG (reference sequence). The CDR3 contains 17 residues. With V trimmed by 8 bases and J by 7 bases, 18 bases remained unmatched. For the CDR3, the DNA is TGTGCCCGAGATGGAGTATTGACTAGCGGGAGTAGGAATGAGCAGTTCTTC. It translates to CARDGVLTSGSRNEQFF. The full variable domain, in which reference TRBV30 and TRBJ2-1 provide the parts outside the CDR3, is SQTIHQWPATLVQPVGSPLSLECTVEGTSNPNLYWYRQAAGRGLQLLFYSVGIGQISSEVPQNLSASRPQDRQFILSSKKLLLSDSGFYLCARDGVLTSGSRNEQFFGPGTRLTVL.

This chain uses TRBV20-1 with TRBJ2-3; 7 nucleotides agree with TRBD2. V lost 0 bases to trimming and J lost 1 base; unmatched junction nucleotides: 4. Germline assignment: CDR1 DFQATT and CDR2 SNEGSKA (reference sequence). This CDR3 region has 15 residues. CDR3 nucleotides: TGCAGTGCTAGAGACGCGGGAGCTGGCACAGATACGCAGTATTTT. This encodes CSARDAGAGTDTQYF.

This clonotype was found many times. CDR3: CASSVWGSDGEQFF. The CDR3 DNA reads as TGTGCCAGCAGCGTATGGGGTAGCGATGGTGAGCAGTTCTTC. The chain carries TRBV9 and TRBJ2-1, with D tentatively TRBD2 (5 bases). The CDR3 consists of 14 residues. The germline V gene encodes CDR1 SGDLS and CDR2 YYNGEE. V was pared by 1 base and J by 9 bases, with 14 bases between.

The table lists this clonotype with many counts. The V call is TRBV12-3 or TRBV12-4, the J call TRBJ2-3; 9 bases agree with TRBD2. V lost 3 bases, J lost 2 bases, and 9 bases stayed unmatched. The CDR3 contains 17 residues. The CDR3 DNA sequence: TGTGCCAGCAGTTTCATGGTAGCGGGAGTCCCCACAGATACGCAGTATTTT. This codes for CASSFMVAGVPTDTQYF.

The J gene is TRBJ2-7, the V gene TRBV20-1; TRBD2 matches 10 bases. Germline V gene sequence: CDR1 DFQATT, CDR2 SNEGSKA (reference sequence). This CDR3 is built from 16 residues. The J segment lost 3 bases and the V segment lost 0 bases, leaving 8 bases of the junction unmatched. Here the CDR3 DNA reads TGCAGTGCTAGAGATCGGGCTAGCGGGAGTGGCTACGAGCAGTACTTC. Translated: CSARDRASGSGYEQYF.

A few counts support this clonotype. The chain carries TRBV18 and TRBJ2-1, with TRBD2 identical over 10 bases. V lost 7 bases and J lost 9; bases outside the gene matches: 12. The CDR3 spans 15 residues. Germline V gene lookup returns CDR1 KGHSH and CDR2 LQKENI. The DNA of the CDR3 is TGTGCCAGCTTCCGGCTAGCGGGAGACGGCAGTGAGCAGTTCTTC. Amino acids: CASFRLAGDGSEQFF.

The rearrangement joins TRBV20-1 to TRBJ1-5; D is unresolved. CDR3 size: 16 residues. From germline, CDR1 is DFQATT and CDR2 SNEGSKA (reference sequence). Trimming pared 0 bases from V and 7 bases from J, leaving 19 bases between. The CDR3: CSARDLREGNGQPQHF. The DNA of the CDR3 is TGCAGTGCTAGAGATCTGAGGGAGGGTAATGGACAGCCCCAGCATTTT.

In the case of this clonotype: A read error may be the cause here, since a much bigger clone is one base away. CDR3 nucleotides: TGTGCCAGCAGCCCTGGGACTAATCGCGAGACCCAGTACTTC. Amino acid sequence: CASSPGTNRETQYF. The chain links TRBV5-5 to TRBJ2-5; 7 bases match TRBD2. The V and J ends lost 4 bases and 5 bases, in that order; junction bases with no gene match: 8. The V gene's germline CDR1 is SGHKS and CDR2 YYEKEE (reference sequence). This CDR3 comprises 14 residues.

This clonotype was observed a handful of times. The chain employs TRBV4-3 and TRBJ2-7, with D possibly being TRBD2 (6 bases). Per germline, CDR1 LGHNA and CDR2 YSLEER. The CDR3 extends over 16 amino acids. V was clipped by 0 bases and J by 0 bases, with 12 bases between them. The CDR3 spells CASSQDVAASSYEQYF. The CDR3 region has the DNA TGCGCCAGCAGCCAAGACGTAGCGGCCAGCTCCTACGAGCAGTACTTC.

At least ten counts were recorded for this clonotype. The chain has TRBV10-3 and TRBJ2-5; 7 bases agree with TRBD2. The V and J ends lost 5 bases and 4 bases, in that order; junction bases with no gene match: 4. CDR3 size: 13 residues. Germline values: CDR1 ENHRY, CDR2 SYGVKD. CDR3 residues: CAISQERGETQYF. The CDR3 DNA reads TGTGCCATCAGTCAGGAGCGGGGAGAGACCCAGTACTTC.